The present entry profiles one T cell receptor beta chain with its context. The data stem from a study of blood T cell repertoires in COVID-19. Background on the study: From T cells, B-cell-depleted T cells, or PBMCs came the material, which was cDNA or gDNA.

Participants came from some 26 US areas, aged roughly 18 to 100 years. Categorization into cohorts depended on clinical history that participants reported. Cohort 3 recovered donors had two negative PCRs, clearance, or symptom resolution. The protocol was immunoSEQ multiplex PCR, while the TCRdb copy is restricted to in-frame clones and leaves out a portion. Of 400,000 or so clones detected, approximately 90% appear once; the ten largest clones hold 1% to 1.3%. V lost 7 bases, J lost 5 bases, and 14 bases lay in between. This CDR3 is built from 13 residues. Sequencing was carried out using PBMCs or T cells enriched from blood (not recorded which). The chain recombines TRBV12-3 or TRBV12-4 with TRBJ1-2; no definite D call. This TCR came from a man between 25 and 39 years old who had recovered from COVID-19. CDR3 sequence (DNA): TGTGCCAGCACCGTCGCTCGGGAATATGGCTACACCTTC. It translates to CASTVAREYGYTF.